These 2 T cell receptor beta chains were sequenced from one sample in a study of PD-L1 blockade in urothelial cancer. The repertoire was sequenced with immunoSEQ multiplex PCR; TCRdb's copy has only in-frame clones and lacks some. In the table there are around 120,000 clones, 70% to 90% of which are singletons. The sequencing used PBMCs, collected around atezolizumab (anti-PD-L1) treatment. The origin of the receptors is a man aged 45 to 65 with urothelial cancer.

The rearrangement links TRBV6-6 to TRBJ2-1; 13 bases match TRBD2. J was trimmed by 12 bases and V by 5 bases; bases with no gene match: 7. CDR1 and CDR2 (germline): MNHNY, SVGAGI (reference sequence). CDR3 length: 14 residues. This CDR3 is CASSPGLAGEGQFF. As DNA, the CDR3 is TGTGCCAGCAGTCCTGGACTAGCGGGAGAGGGGCAGTTCTTC.

The CDR3 region is CASSWTGNQDEQYF. The CDR3 DNA is TGTGCCAGCAGCTGGACAGGGAATCAGGACGAGCAGTACTTC. This sequence joins TRBV7-3 and TRBJ2-7; 8 bases are shared with TRBD1. Germline CDR1 is SGHTA and CDR2 is FQGTGA. The CDR3 spans 14 residues. The J segment lost 5 bases and the V segment lost 4 bases, leaving 7 bases of the junction unmatched.